The 26 T cell receptor beta chains below were found in one sample sequenced in a study of T cell repertoires in cytomegalovirus infection. These receptors lack a known antigen. A single record per CDR3 protein comes from TCRdb applying MiXCR to the reads. The table includes some 920,000 distinct CDR3 sequences, roughly 30% detected once. The sequences come from cultured CD8+ T cells from PBMCs, collected from culture after CMV antigen stimulation. The source is a human donor in good health (CMV status not recorded). Some clones in this sample may be carry-over from other donors' samples.

This sequence joins TRBV7-2 and TRBJ2-3; 10 bases are shared with TRBD2. Per the germline V gene, CDR1 is SGHTA and CDR2 is FQGNSA. The CDR3 spans 14 residues. V dropped 5 bases and J dropped 6; count of bases not matched to a gene: 5. This CDR3 reads CASSRAGGSDTQYF. Here the CDR3 DNA reads TGTGCCAGCAGCCGAGCGGGGGGGTCGGATACGCAGTATTTT.

The chain is built from TRBV7-9 and TRBJ2-3, with D unresolved. Trimming took off 1 base at V and 7 bases at J, with 12 bases between the two ends. CDR1 and CDR2 (germline): SEHNR, FQNEAQ (reference sequence). The CDR3 covers 14 residues. The CDR3 loop is CASSLVGHTNTQYF. CDR3 in DNA: TGTGCCAGCAGCTTAGTCGGGCATACCAATACGCAGTATTTT. Supplemented by reference TRBV7-9 and TRBJ2-3, the full variable domain reads DTGVSQNPRHKITKRGQNVTFRCDPISEHNRLYWYRQTLGQGPEFLTYFQNEAQLEKSRLLSDRFSAERPKGSFSTLEIQRTEQGDSAMYLCASSLVGHTNTQYFGPGTRLTVL.

The sample holds a few counts of this clonotype. The V call is TRBV28, the J call TRBJ2-1; no reliable D call. The V gene lost 3 bases and the J gene lost 2 bases, with 8 bases spanning the gap. Germline V lookup: CDR1 MDHEN, CDR2 SYDVKM. This CDR3 is 14 amino acids long. CDR3 DNA sequence: TGTGCCAGCAGTTTCCTACGGGCCTACAATGAGCAGTTCTTC. Translation: CASSFLRAYNEQFF.

The table lists this clonotype with a few counts. The genes are TRBV6-2 or TRBV6-3 and TRBJ1-3, with 8 positions matching TRBD1. With 5 bases clipped from V and 1 base from J, the junction kept 10 bases outside the gene matches. This CDR3 comprises 17 residues. Germline-derived CDR1 and CDR2 are MNHEY and SVGEGT. CDR3 bases: TGTGCCAGCAGTACCACCGGGACAGGCCATTCTGGAAACACCATATATTTT. Translated, it gives CASSTTGTGHSGNTIYF.

This clonotype appeared a few times. J is TRBJ1-2 and V is TRBV6-1; D remains unclear. The V gene's germline CDR1 is MNHNS and CDR2 SASEGT. Trimming took off 8 bases at V and 4 bases at J, with 20 bases between the two ends. This CDR3 is built from 15 residues. As DNA, the CDR3 is TGTGCCAGCGGTTTGGAGGGTTCGCCTAGCTATGGCTACACCTTC. Its protein is CASGLEGSPSYGYTF.

This clonotype turned up a few times. The CDR3 region has the DNA TGTGCCAGCAGCCCTGTCGCGGTAGCGGGGGGGCAGAGGACAGATACGCAGTATTTT. This codes for CASSPVAVAGGQRTDTQYF. V and J are TRBV7-6 and TRBJ2-3; 11 bases are a match to TRBD2. Germline V gene data show CDR1 as SGHVS and CDR2 as FNYEAQ. The CDR3 totals 19 residues. V lost 5 bases and J lost 3; bases outside the gene matches: 16.

This clonotype was found many times. V is TRBV7-2 and J is TRBJ1-4; no clear D gene. Trimming left V 3 bases short and J 1 base short, with 18 bases between. The CDR3 spans 18 residues. CDR1 and CDR2 from the germline V gene are SGHTA and FQGNSA. CDR3 residues: CASSFHLAGRGTNEKLFF. CDR3 nucleotide sequence: TGTGCCAGCAGCTTTCATCTGGCAGGACGGGGAACTAATGAAAAACTGTTTTTT.

This clonotype has a handful of counts. The chain uses TRBV15 and TRBJ1-5; D might be TRBD1 (5 bases). Trimming cost V 1 base and J 3 bases, with 13 bases left between them. The CDR3 loop spans 16 amino acids. Germline CDR1 is LNHNV and CDR2 is YYDKDF (reference sequence). The CDR3 nucleotides read TGTGCCACCAGCAGAGCTGGCAGGGTCTCCAATCAGCCCCAGCATTTT. This encodes CATSRAGRVSNQPQHF.

The chain joins TRBV7-9 to TRBJ1-2; no clear D gene. CDR1 and CDR2 from the germline V gene are SEHNR and FQNEAQ (reference sequence). The V end was cut by 6 bases, the J end by 8 bases, with 13 bases between. CDR3 size: 12 residues. CDR3 protein: CASRTDTGGYTF. The CDR3 bases are TGTGCCAGCAGAACCGACACTGGGGGCTACACCTTC.

This clonotype was counted a single time. This chain connects TRBV6-2 or TRBV6-3 to TRBJ1-5, with D unresolved. This CDR3 region has 16 residues. Trimming removed 4 bases at V and 3 bases at J, with 16 bases between. Germline CDR1 MNHEY, CDR2 SVGEGT. CDR3 in DNA: TGTGCCAGCAGTTTCGTTAACCGGAATAACAATCAGCCCCAGCATTTT. The encoded protein is CASSFVNRNNNQPQHF.

In its sample, this clonotype was seen a few times. V is TRBV27 and J is TRBJ1-3; no definite D call. V was clipped by 3 bases and J by 0 bases, with 18 bases between them. This CDR3 spans 18 amino acids. Germline assignment: CDR1 MNHEY and CDR2 SMNVEV (reference sequence). The CDR3 DNA sequence: TGTGCCAGCAGTTTCCGTTTCCCATTCCCGGTCTCTGGAAACACCATATATTTT. Amino acids: CASSFRFPFPVSGNTIYF.

At least ten counts were recorded for this clonotype. This CDR3 is CASSLTGPHEQYF. The CDR3, as DNA: TGTGCCAGCAGCCTCACAGGGCCCCACGAGCAGTACTTC. The chain couples TRBV7-8 to TRBJ2-7, with D maybe TRBD1 (6 bases). The CDR3 consists of 13 residues. Germline V gives CDR1 SGHVS, CDR2 FQNEAQ. Deletions cut 5 bases from V and 5 bases from J, with 13 bases between.

This clonotype was detected only a few times. The chain has TRBV7-8 and TRBJ2-5; 7 bases align to TRBD2. The trim removed 5 bases at V and 5 bases at J, leaving 8 bases unmatched. This CDR3 is built from 14 residues. Germline loops: CDR1 SGHVS, CDR2 FQNEAQ. CDR3 region: CASSAQRGVETQYF. The CDR3 coding sequence is TGTGCCAGCAGCGCTCAGCGGGGAGTTGAGACCCAGTACTTC.

The chain joins TRBV9 to TRBJ1-2, with 10 bases lining up with TRBD1. Germline assignment: CDR1 SGDLS and CDR2 YYNGEE. This CDR3 comprises 14 residues. Unmatched junction bases numbered 5, after V lost 3 bases and J lost 6 bases. The CDR3 DNA is TGTGCCAGCAGCGAAAGAGGGACAGGGGATGGCTACACCTTC. This encodes CASSERGTGDGYTF.

J is TRBJ2-3 and V is TRBV29-1, with 7 bases fitting TRBD1. CDR1 and CDR2 from the germline V gene are SQVTM and ANQGSEA. Trimming removed 7 bases from V and 8 bases from J; junction bases left unmatched: 6. This CDR3 region has 11 residues. The CDR3 spells CSAPTGPTQYF. In DNA, the CDR3 is TGCAGCGCACCGACAGGGCCTACGCAGTATTTT.

The sample holds a few counts of this clonotype. This sequence joins TRBV7-9 and TRBJ1-4; weak D call: TRBD1 (5 bases). The CDR3 has 14 residues. Germline loops: CDR1 SEHNR, CDR2 FQNEAQ (reference sequence). V was cut by 7 bases and J by 5 bases, with 14 bases left in between. The CDR3 protein is CASIPPRANEKLFF. The CDR3 DNA is TGTGCCAGCATCCCGCCCAGGGCAAATGAAAAACTGTTTTTT. The whole variable domain, remainder taken from reference TRBV7-9 and TRBJ1-4, is DTGVSQNPRHKITKRGQNVTFRCDPISEHNRLYWYRQTLGQGPEFLTYFQNEAQLEKSRLLSDRFSAERPKGSFSTLEIQRTEQGDSAMYLCASIPPRANEKLFFGSGTQLSVL.

The rearrangement uses TRBV9 and TRBJ2-2, with 10 bases fitting TRBD2. CDR3 length: 16 amino acids. Germline CDR1 reads SGDLS; CDR2 reads YYNGEE. Trimming cost V 4 bases and J 7 bases; bases outside gene matches: 10. The CDR3 nucleotides are TGTGCCAGCAGCCCCCTAGCGGGGGACCGCATCGGGGAGCTGTTTTTT. Protein sequence: CASSPLAGDRIGELFF.

This clonotype has just a few counts. V usage is TRBV7-6 and J usage is TRBJ2-7; possibly TRBD1 or TRBD2 for D (5 bases each). CDR3 length equals 13 residues. CDR1 is SGHVS, CDR2 FNYEAQ, per germline. This CDR3 is CASSLESGTAVNV. The DNA for the CDR3 is TGTGCCAGCAGCTTAGAGTCCGGGACGGCCGTAAACGTC.

The chain combines TRBV19 with TRBJ2-5, with unresolved D. V lost 10 bases, J lost 1 base, and 13 bases lay in between. The CDR3 is 13 amino acids. From germline, CDR1 is LNHDA and CDR2 SQIVND (reference sequence). Here the CDR3 DNA reads TGTGCCACCTCGGTGGGTAGCCAAGAGACCCAGTACTTC. This sequence encodes CATSVGSQETQYF.

This chain links TRBV12-3 or TRBV12-4 with TRBJ1-2; D might be TRBD1 (6 bases). Trimming removed 7 bases at V and 1 base at J, with 16 bases between. The CDR3 is 15 residues long. CDR3 DNA sequence: TGTGCCAGCATTACCGTGGGACATGATAACTATGGCTACACCTTC. Residues: CASITVGHDNYGYTF.

With respect to this clonotype: One junction end does not reproduce the germline sequence, and a read error may be involved. The V gene is TRBV2, the J gene TRBJ2-3; 7 positions match TRBD1. The CDR3 is 16 amino acids. Germline CDR1 and CDR2: SNHLY and FYNNEI. The CDR3 sequence: CVSNEPTGVGWTTQYF. The CDR3 DNA reads as TGTGTCAGCAACGAGCCCACAGGGGTTGGGTGGACCACGCAGTATTTT.

This clonotype occurred a few times. This chain uses TRBV12-3 or TRBV12-4 with TRBJ2-5; no clear D gene. The ends were cut back, 3 bases at V and 0 bases at J, with 11 bases in the middle. This CDR3 contains 15 residues. The CDR3 sequence: CASSFQENDQETQYF. The CDR3 coding sequence is TGTGCCAGCAGTTTTCAGGAAAATGACCAAGAGACCCAGTACTTC.

This clonotype was counted only a few times. The chain employs TRBV4-1 and TRBJ2-7, with unresolved D. Trimming took off 4 bases at V and 4 bases at J, with 14 bases between the two ends. CDR1 MGHRA and CDR2 YSYEKL come from the germline V gene. CDR3 length: 14 amino acids. CDR3 DNA sequence: TGCGCCAGCAGCCCAGGCCTTGGTGTGTACGAGCAGTACGTC. As protein: CASSPGLGVYEQYV.

The table lists this clonotype with many counts. The genes are TRBV7-9 and TRBJ2-5, with 12 nucleotides matching TRBD1. After removal of 5 bases from V and 0 bases from J, the junction contained 13 bases not matched to a gene. This CDR3 has 19 residues. Germline V lookup: CDR1 SEHNR, CDR2 FQNEAQ (reference sequence). The CDR3 loop is CASSPSPGTGGENQETQYF. The CDR3 nucleotides are TGTGCCAGCAGCCCTAGTCCCGGGACAGGGGGCGAGAACCAAGAGACCCAGTACTTC.

This clonotype was observed a few times. The CDR3 region is CASSHPDRPYEQYV. The DNA of the CDR3 is TGTGCCAGCAGTCACCCTGACAGACCCTACGAGCAGTACGTC. The chain carries TRBV5-5 and TRBJ2-7; D is perhaps TRBD1 (5 bases). Looked up from germline, CDR1 is SGHKS and CDR2 is YYEKEE (reference sequence). This CDR3 region has 14 residues. V was pared by 5 bases and J by 2 bases, with 14 bases between.

The V call is TRBV2, the J call TRBJ1-1, with D hard to call. This CDR3 spans 12 amino acids. Germline CDR1 is SNHLY and CDR2 is FYNNEI. Between the trimmed V and J ends, which lost 10 bases and 6 bases, there was a span of 15 bases. The CDR3 nucleotides read TGTGCCACCGTCCGAATGACTCCTGAAGCTTTCTTT. Protein: CATVRMTPEAFF.